The rows below give T cell receptor beta chains drawn from one sample of a study of cytomegalovirus exposure and HLA in healthy donors. The protocol was immunoSEQ multiplex PCR, while the TCRdb copy is restricted to in-frame clones and leaves out a portion. The data show 100,000 to 150,000 clones, 75% to 80% seen once. The sample consisted of PBMCs. The origin of the receptors is a woman aged 40 to 50 in good health and CMV-seronegative. Each CDR3 is given with its conserved first and last residue. The order of the fields is D gene, V gene, J gene, clone size, CDR3 protein, CDR3 DNA. A D gene is named only where the DNA matches it firmly. Size is stated for part of the rows, as once, few or many counts, or as a class when the clone is expanded.

D: .; V: TRBV11-1; J: TRBJ2-7; size: .; CDR3: CASSRSGVSYEQYF; DNA: TGTGCCAGCAGCCGATCGGGAGTCTCCTACGAGCAGTACTTC
D: .; V: TRBV10-1; J: TRBJ1-5; size: .; CDR3: CASVWRARLMSNQPQHF; DNA: TGCGCCAGCGTTTGGAGGGCGCGTTTGATGAGCAATCAGCCCCAGCATTTT
D: .; V: TRBV2; J: TRBJ2-3; size: few; CDR3: CASSEALSTDTQYF; DNA: TGTGCCAGCAGTGAAGCACTTAGCACAGATACGCAGTATTTT
D: TRBD1; V: TRBV7-9; J: TRBJ1-1; size: .; CDR3: CSSSPRDRTRNEAFF; DNA: TGTTCCAGCAGCCCCCGGGACAGAACGCGAAATGAAGCTTTCTTT
D: .; V: TRBV19; J: TRBJ2-3; size: once; CDR3: CASRRRGGRADTQYF; DNA: TGTGCCAGTCGCCGGCGGGGAGGAAGGGCAGATACGCAGTATTTT
D: .; V: TRBV5-1; J: TRBJ1-6; size: .; CDR3: CASSGGGQSSYNSPLHF; DNA: TGCGCCAGCAGCGGTGGGGGACAAAGCTCCTATAATTCACCCCTCCACTTT
D: TRBD2; V: TRBV7-6; J: TRBJ2-1; size: .; CDR3: CASSAHFSGSRDNEQFF; DNA: TGTGCCAGCAGCGCTCACTTTAGCGGGAGTAGGGACAATGAGCAGTTCTTC
D: TRBD1; V: TRBV18; J: TRBJ1-5; size: .; CDR3: CASSLDRELGQPQHF; DNA: TGTGCCAGCTCACTTGACAGGGAACTGGGCCAGCCCCAGCATTTT
D: .; V: TRBV27; J: TRBJ2-1; size: .; CDR3: CASSLLASSYNEQFF; DNA: TGTGCCAGCAGTTTACTAGCGAGCTCCTACAATGAGCAGTTCTTC
D: .; V: TRBV7-2; J: TRBJ2-1; size: .; CDR3: CASSQLREQFF; DNA: TGTGCCAGCAGCCAACTGAGAGAGCAGTTCTTC
D: .; V: TRBV9; J: TRBJ2-2; size: once; CDR3: CASSVGGQLYTGELFF; DNA: TGTGCCAGCAGCGTAGGCGGGCAGCTTTACACCGGGGAGCTGTTTTTT
D: .; V: TRBV29-1; J: TRBJ1-2; size: once; CDR3: CSVGESYGYTF; DNA: TGCAGCGTAGGGGAATCATATGGCTACACCTTC
D: TRBD1; V: TRBV27; J: TRBJ2-7; size: .; CDR3: CASSLSRTGGSYEQYF; DNA: TGTGCCAGCAGTTTATCGAGAACAGGGGGGTCCTACGAGCAGTACTTC
D: .; V: TRBV4-2; J: TRBJ2-1; size: few; CDR3: CASSQGEQYNEQFF; DNA: TGTGCCAGCAGCCAAGGGGAGCAGTACAATGAGCAGTTCTTC
D: TRBD2; V: TRBV27; J: TRBJ2-7; size: .; CDR3: CASSSGLALYEQYF; DNA: TGTGCCAGCAGTTCCGGACTAGCGTTATACGAGCAGTACTTC
D: TRBD2; V: TRBV27; J: TRBJ2-7; size: .; CDR3: CASSLSMAGDEQYF; DNA: TGTGCCAGCAGTTTATCGATGGCGGGAGACGAGCAGTACTTC
D: .; V: TRBV10-1; J: TRBJ2-7; size: .; CDR3: CASSPRGGNDEQYF; DNA: TGCGCCAGCAGTCCCCGGGGCGGGAACGACGAGCAGTACTTC
D: TRBD1; V: TRBV28; J: TRBJ1-1; size: .; CDR3: CASRDLTGMNTEAFF; DNA: TGTGCCAGCAGGGATCTGACAGGGATGAACACTGAAGCTTTCTTT
D: .; V: TRBV27; J: TRBJ2-4; size: .; CDR3: CASVSLGGGQAKNSQYF; DNA: TGTGCCAGCGTATCTTTAGGGGGGGGGCAGGCCAAAAACAGTCAGTACTTC
D: .; V: TRBV27; J: TRBJ1-5; size: .; CDR3: CASSFAYSNQPQHF; DNA: TGTGCCAGCAGTTTCGCCTATAGCAATCAGCCCCAGCATTTT
D: .; V: TRBV27; J: TRBJ2-7; size: few; CDR3: CASSSLGTGDEQYF; DNA: TGTGCCAGCAGCTCACTAGGGACTGGGGACGAGCAGTACTTC
D: TRBD2; V: TRBV11-2; J: TRBJ2-5; size: .; CDR3: CASSLGTSGTLQETQYF; DNA: TGTGCCAGCAGCTTGGGAACTAGCGGGACCCTGCAGGAGACCCAGTACTTC
D: TRBD1; V: TRBV7-2; J: TRBJ1-2; size: .; CDR3: CASSPGQGRGYTF; DNA: TGTGCCAGCTCCCCTGGACAGGGTCGTGGCTACACCTTC
D: TRBD1; V: TRBV19; J: TRBJ1-4; size: .; CDR3: CASSIAPGTGGEKLFF; DNA: TGTGCCAGTAGTATAGCCCCCGGGACAGGCGGAGAAAAACTGTTTTTT
D: TRBD1; V: TRBV27; J: TRBJ1-1; size: .; CDR3: CASGRQGMNTEAFF; DNA: TGTGCCAGTGGGAGACAGGGGATGAACACTGAAGCTTTCTTT
D: .; V: TRBV10-1; J: TRBJ2-5; size: .; CDR3: CASSEEQEGAQYF; DNA: TGCGCCAGCAGTGAGGAACAAGAGGGGGCCCAGTACTTC
D: TRBD2; V: TRBV27; J: TRBJ2-1; size: .; CDR3: CASRGLAGRYNEQFF; DNA: TGTGCCAGCAGGGGACTAGCGGGGAGATACAATGAGCAGTTCTTC
D: .; V: TRBV7-9; J: TRBJ2-7; size: .; CDR3: CASSPRVPYEQYF; DNA: TGTGCCAGCAGCCCCAGGGTCCCCTACGAGCAGTACTTC
D: .; V: TRBV9; J: TRBJ2-3; size: .; CDR3: CASSARYTDTQYF; DNA: TGTGCCAGCAGCGCGAGGTACACAGATACGCAGTATTTT
D: TRBD1; V: TRBV2; J: TRBJ1-2; size: few; CDR3: CASSVDRGDFYGYTF; DNA: TGTGCCAGCAGCGTGGACAGGGGGGATTTCTATGGCTACACCTTC
D: .; V: TRBV9; J: TRBJ2-2; size: few; CDR3: CASSRGGTGELFF; DNA: TGTGCCAGCAGTAGGGGTGGGACCGGGGAGCTGTTTTTT
D: .; V: TRBV28; J: TRBJ1-2; size: .; CDR3: CASSLPGTNYGYTF; DNA: TGTGCCAGCAGTTTACCTGGCACCAACTATGGCTACACCTTC
D: .; V: TRBV6-1; J: TRBJ1-2; size: .; CDR3: CASSETRTAPYGYTF; DNA: TGTGCCAGCAGTGAGACCCGGACAGCTCCCTATGGCTACACCTTC
D: .; V: TRBV11-2; J: TRBJ2-3; size: .; CDR3: CASSLGLVTDTQYF; DNA: TGTGCCAGCAGCTTAGGGCTCGTGACAGATACGCAGTATTTT
D: TRBD1; V: TRBV27; J: TRBJ2-7; size: .; CDR3: CASSRQDRGTYEQYF; DNA: TGTGCCAGCAGCCGACAGGACAGGGGAACCTACGAGCAGTACTTC
D: TRBD1; V: TRBV7-2; J: TRBJ2-5; size: .; CDR3: CASSLEGAQQEQETQYF; DNA: TGTGCCAGCAGCTTAGAGGGGGCACAACAAGAACAAGAGACCCAGTACTTC
D: TRBD2; V: TRBV18; J: TRBJ2-7; size: .; CDR3: CASSPRPSGSYEQYF; DNA: TGTGCCAGCTCACCACGGCCTAGCGGTTCCTACGAGCAGTACTTC
D: .; V: TRBV7-9; J: TRBJ2-3; size: .; CDR3: CASSVSDTQYF; DNA: TGTGCCAGCAGCGTCAGTGATACGCAGTATTTT
D: TRBD1; V: TRBV19; J: TRBJ1-2; size: .; CDR3: CASSSGQGGGYTF; DNA: TGTGCCAGTAGTTCCGGACAGGGGGGCGGCTACACCTTC
D: .; V: TRBV7-2; J: TRBJ2-7; size: once; CDR3: CASSSQGGDTYEQYF; DNA: TGTGCCAGCAGCTCCCAAGGGGGGGATACCTACGAGCAGTACTTC
D: .; V: TRBV19; J: TRBJ1-1; size: .; CDR3: CASNTGGTEAFF; DNA: TGTGCCAGTAACACGGGTGGTACTGAAGCTTTCTTT
D: TRBD2; V: TRBV2; J: TRBJ2-1; size: .; CDR3: CASSEIRLAGGPDEQFF; DNA: TGTGCCAGCAGTGAGATCCGACTAGCGGGAGGGCCAGATGAGCAGTTCTTC